This T cell receptor (beta chain) was captured in a study of tumor-infiltrating lymphocytes in oesophageal squamous cell carcinoma. The CDR3 is 17 amino acids. CDR1 MGHDK and CDR2 SYGVNS come from the germline V gene. Trimming pared 1 base from V and 0 bases from J, leaving 13 bases between. This clonotype was detected ten times or more. TCRdb re-called the PCR reads through MiXCR, storing one row per CDR3 protein. The data hold around 15,000 distinct CDR3 sequences, with 50% observed a single time. This clonotype was sampled from a male donor with esophageal squamous cell carcinoma. The chain has TRBV25-1 and TRBJ1-3; perhaps TRBD1 as D (5 bases). The sample comprised esophageal tumor tissue. The CDR3 sequence: CASSEWRGAISGNTIYF. DNA for the CDR3: TGTGCCAGCAGTGAATGGAGAGGGGCAATCTCTGGAAACACCATATATTTT.